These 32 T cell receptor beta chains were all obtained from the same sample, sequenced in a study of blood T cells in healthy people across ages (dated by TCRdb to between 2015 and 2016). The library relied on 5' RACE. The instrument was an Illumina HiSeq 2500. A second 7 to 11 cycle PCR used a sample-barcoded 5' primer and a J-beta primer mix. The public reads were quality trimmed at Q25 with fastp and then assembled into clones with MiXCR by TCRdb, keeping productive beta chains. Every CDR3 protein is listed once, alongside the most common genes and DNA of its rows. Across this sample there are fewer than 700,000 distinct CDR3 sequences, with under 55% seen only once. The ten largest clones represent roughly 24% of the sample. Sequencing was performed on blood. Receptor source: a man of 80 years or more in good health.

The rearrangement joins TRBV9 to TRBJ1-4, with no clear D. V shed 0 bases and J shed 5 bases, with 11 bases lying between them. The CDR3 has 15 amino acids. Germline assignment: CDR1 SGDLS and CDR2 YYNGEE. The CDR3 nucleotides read TGTGCCAGCAGCGTAGCCCAGGAAGGAAATGAAAAACTGTTTTTT. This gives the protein CASSVAQEGNEKLFF. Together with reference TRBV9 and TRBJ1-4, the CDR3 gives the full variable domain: DSGVTQTPKHLITATGQRVTLRCSPRSGDLSVYWYQQSLDQGLQFLIQYYNGEERAKGNILERFSAQQFPDLHSELNLSSLELGDSALYFCASSVAQEGNEKLFFGSGTQLSVL.

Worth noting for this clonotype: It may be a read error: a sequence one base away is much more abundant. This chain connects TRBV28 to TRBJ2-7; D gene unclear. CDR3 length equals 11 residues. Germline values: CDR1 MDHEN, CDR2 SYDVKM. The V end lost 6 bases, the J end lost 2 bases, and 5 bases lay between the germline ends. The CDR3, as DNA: TGTGCCAGCAGATCCCCCTACGAGCAGTACTTC. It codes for CASRSPYEQYF.

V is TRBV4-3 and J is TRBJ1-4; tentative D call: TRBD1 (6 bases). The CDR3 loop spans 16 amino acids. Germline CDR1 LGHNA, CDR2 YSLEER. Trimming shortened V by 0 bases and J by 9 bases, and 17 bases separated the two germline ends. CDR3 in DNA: TGCGCCAGCAGCCAAGACAGCGGACAGCCGAATCAAAAACTGTTTTTT. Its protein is CASSQDSGQPNQKLFF.

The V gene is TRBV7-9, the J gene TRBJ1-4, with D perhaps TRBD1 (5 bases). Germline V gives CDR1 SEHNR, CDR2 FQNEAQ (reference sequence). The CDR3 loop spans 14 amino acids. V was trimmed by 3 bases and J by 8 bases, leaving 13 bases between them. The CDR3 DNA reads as TGTGCCAGCAGCTTCGGGGCAGGTAGAGAAAAACTGTTTTTT. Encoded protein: CASSFGAGREKLFF.

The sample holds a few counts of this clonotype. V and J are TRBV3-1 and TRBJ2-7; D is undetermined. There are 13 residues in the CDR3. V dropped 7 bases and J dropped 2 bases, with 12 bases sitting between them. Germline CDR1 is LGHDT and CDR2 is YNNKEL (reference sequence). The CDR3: CASTGAGTYEQYF. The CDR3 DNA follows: TGTGCCAGCACCGGTGCTGGGACCTACGAGCAGTACTTC.

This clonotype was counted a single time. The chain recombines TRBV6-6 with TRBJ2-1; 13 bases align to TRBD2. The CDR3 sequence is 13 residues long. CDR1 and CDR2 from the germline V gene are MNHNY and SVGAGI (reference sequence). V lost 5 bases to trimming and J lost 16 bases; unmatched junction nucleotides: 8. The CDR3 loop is CASSMGLAGPGFF. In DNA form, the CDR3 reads TGTGCCAGCAGTATGGGACTAGCGGGACCAGGCTTCTTC.

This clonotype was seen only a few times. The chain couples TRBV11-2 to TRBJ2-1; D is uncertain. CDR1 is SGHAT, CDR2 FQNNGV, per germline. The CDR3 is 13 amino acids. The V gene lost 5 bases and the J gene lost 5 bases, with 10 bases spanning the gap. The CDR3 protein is CASSAVKNNEQFF. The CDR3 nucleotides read TGTGCCAGCAGCGCGGTGAAAAACAATGAGCAGTTCTTC.

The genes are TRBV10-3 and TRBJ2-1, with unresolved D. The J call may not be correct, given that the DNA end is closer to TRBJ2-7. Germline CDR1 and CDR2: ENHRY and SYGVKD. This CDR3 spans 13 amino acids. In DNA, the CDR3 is TGTGCCATCGGTGGGTGGATATACAATGAGCAGTACTTC. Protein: CAIGGWIYNEQYF.

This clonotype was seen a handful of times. Written as DNA, the CDR3 is TGTGCCAGCAGTTACTGGGGCGACCGAGGGGGAGAGCAGTACTTC. Its translation: CASSYWGDRGGEQYF. The V gene is TRBV6-6, the J gene TRBJ2-5; weak D call: TRBD1 (6 bases). V was clipped by 1 base and J by 11 bases, with 20 bases between them. The CDR3 sequence is 15 residues long. Germline V CDR1 and CDR2: MNHNY, SVGAGI (reference sequence).

CDR3 protein: CASSLLGPMNTEAFF. The CDR3 DNA follows: TGTGCCAGCAGTTTACTCGGGCCGATGAACACTGAAGCTTTCTTT. J is TRBJ1-1 and V is TRBV27; D is ambiguous. V gave up 2 bases and J gave up 0 bases, with 10 bases separating them. Germline CDR1 and CDR2: MNHEY and SMNVEV (reference sequence). This CDR3 spans 15 amino acids.

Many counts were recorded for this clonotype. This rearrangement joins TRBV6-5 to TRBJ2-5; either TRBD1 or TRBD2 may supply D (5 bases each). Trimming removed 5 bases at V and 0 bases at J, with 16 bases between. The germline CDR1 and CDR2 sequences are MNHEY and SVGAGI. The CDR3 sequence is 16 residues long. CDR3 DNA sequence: TGTGCCAGCAGTCCCCGGGGCGATTCCTACCAAGAGACCCAGTACTTC. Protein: CASSPRGDSYQETQYF.

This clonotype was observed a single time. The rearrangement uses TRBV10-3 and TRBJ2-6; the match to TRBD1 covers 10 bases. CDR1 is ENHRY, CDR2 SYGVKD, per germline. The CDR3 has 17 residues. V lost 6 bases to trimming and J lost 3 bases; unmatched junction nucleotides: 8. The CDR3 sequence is CAIRPGQGLSGANVLTF. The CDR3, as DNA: TGTGCCATCAGGCCGGGACAGGGGTTAAGTGGGGCCAACGTCCTGACTTTC.

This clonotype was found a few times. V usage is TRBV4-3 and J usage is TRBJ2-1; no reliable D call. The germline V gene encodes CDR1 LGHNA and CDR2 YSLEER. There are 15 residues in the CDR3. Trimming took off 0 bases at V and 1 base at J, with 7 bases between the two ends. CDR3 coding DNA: TGCGCCAGCAGCCAAGAAATGGTGTCCTACAATGAGCAGTTCTTC. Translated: CASSQEMVSYNEQFF.

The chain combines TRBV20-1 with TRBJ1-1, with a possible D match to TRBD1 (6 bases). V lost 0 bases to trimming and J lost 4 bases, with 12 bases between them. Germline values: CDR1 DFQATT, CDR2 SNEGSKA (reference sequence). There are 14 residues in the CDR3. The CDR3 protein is CSARDTRGSTEAFF. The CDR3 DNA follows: TGCAGTGCTAGAGATACCAGGGGAAGCACTGAAGCTTTCTTT.

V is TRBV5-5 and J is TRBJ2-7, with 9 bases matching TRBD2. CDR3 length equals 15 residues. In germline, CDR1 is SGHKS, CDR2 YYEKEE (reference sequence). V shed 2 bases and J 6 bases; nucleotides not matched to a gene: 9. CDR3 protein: CASSFQREARGEQYF. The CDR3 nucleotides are TGTGCCAGCAGCTTTCAGCGGGAGGCGCGGGGCGAGCAGTACTTC.

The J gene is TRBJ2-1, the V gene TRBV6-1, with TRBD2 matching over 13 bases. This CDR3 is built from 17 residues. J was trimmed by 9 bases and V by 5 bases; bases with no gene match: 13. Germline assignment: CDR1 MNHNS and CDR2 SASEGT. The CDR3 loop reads CASSKNPGTSGTSEQFF. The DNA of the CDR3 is TGTGCCAGCAGTAAAAACCCTGGGACTAGCGGGACTAGTGAGCAGTTCTTC.

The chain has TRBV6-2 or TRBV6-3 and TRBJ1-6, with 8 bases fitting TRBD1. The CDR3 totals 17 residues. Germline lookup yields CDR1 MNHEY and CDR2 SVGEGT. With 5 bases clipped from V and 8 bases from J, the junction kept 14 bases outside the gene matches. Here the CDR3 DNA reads TGTGCCAGCAGTAAACTCCACCCGGACAGGGTATATTCACCCCTCCACTTT. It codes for CASSKLHPDRVYSPLHF.

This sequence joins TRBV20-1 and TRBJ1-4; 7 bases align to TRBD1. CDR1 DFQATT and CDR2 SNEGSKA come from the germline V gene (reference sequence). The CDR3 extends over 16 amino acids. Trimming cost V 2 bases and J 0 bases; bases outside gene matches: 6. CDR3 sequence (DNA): TGCAGTGCTAGACAGGGGGGTGTTGCAACTAATGAAAAACTGTTTTTT. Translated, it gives CSARQGGVATNEKLFF.

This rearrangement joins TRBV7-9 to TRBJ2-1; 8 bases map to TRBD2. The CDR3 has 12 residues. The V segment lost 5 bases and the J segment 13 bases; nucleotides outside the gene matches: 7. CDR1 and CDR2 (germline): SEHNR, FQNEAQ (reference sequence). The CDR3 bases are TGTGCCAGCAGCCTTAGCGGGGAGACCCAGTTCTTC. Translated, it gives CASSLSGETQFF.

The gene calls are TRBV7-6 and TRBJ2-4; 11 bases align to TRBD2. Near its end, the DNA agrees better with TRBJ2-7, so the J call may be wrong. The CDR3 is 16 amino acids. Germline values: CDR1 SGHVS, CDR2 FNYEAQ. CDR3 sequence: CASSLRGSSGRNEQYF. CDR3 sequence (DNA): TGTGCCAGCAGCCTACGCGGGTCTAGCGGGAGGAACGAGCAGTACTTC.

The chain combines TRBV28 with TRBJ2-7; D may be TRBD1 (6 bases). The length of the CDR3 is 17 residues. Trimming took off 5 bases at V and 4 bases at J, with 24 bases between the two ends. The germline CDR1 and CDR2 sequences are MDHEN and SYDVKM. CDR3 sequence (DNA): TGTGCCAGCAGTACCCCGACAGGCGAGCCCGGCAGTTACGAGCAGTACTTC. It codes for CASSTPTGEPGSYEQYF.

The CDR3 DNA sequence: TGTGCCAGCAGTAGGACTAGCGGCCTGACGCAGTATTTT. Its translation: CASSRTSGLTQYF. The chain joins TRBV27 to TRBJ2-3; 10 nucleotides align to TRBD2. CDR1 is MNHEY and CDR2 is SMNVEV in the germline V gene (reference sequence). Trimming cost V 5 bases and J 9 bases; bases outside gene matches: 5. The CDR3 has 13 amino acids.

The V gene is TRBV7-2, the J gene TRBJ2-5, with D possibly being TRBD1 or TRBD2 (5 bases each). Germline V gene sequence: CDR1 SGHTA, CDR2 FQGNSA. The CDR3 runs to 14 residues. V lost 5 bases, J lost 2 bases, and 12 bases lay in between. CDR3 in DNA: TGTGCCAGCAGCGGGGGTGGTCGTCAAGAGACCCAGTACTTC. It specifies CASSGGGRQETQYF.

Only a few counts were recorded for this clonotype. CDR3 sequence reads: CASSAGTGPYGYTF. As DNA, the CDR3 is TGTGCCAGCAGCGCCGGGACAGGGCCATATGGCTACACCTTC. This rearrangement joins TRBV9 to TRBJ1-2; 9 nucleotides agree with TRBD1. The CDR3 is 14 amino acids. Germline V lookup: CDR1 SGDLS, CDR2 YYNGEE. The V gene end was trimmed by 3 bases and the J gene end by 5 bases; junction bases not matched to a gene: 5.

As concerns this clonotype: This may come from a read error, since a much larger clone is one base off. CDR3 sequence: CASSIAAPGDTQYF. Written as DNA, the CDR3 is TGTGCCAGCAGCATAGCAGCTCCAGGAGATACGCAGTATTTT. V and J are TRBV7-2 and TRBJ2-3; D gene ambiguous. The germline CDR1 and CDR2 sequences are SGHTA and FQGNSA. The CDR3 length is 14 residues.

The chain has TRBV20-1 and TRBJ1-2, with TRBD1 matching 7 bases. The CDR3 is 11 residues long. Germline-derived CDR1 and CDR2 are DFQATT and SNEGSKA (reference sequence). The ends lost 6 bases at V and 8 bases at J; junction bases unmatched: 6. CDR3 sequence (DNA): TGCAGTGCCGGGCAGGGGGGAGGCTACACCTTC. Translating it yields CSAGQGGGYTF.

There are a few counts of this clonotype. In DNA, the CDR3 is TGTGCCAGCAGCAAAGAGACACACACAGATACGCAGTATTTT. Protein sequence: CASSKETHTDTQYF. The chain recombines TRBV21-1 with TRBJ2-3. TRBV21-1 is shown as a pseudogene. CDR3 length: 14 residues.

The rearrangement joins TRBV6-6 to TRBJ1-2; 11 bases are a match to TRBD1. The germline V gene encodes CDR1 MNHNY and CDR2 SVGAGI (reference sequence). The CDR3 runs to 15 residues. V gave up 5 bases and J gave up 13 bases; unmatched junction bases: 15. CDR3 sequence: CASSATPGQGVPSTF. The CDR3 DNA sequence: TGTGCCAGCAGTGCCACACCGGGACAGGGGGTCCCCAGCACCTTC.

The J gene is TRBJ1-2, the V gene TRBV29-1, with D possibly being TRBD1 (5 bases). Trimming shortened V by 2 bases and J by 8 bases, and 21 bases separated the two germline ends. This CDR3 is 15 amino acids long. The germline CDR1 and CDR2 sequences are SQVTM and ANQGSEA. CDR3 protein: CSVEYGHRNSGGYTF. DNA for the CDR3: TGCAGCGTTGAATACGGTCACAGGAACTCGGGCGGCTACACCTTC.

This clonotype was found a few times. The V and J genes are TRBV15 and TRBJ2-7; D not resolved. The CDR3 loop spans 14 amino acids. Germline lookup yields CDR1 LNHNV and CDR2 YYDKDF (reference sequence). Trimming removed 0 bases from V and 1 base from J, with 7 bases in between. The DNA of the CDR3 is TGTGCCACCAGCAGAGAAGGGCAGTCCTACGAGCAGTACTTC. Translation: CATSREGQSYEQYF.

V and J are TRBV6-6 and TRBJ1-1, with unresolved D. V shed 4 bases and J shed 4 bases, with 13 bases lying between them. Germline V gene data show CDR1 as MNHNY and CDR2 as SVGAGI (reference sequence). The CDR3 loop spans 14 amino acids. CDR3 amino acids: CASSSEGRSTEAFF. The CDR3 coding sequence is TGTGCCAGCAGTTCCGAGGGCAGGAGCACTGAAGCTTTCTTT.

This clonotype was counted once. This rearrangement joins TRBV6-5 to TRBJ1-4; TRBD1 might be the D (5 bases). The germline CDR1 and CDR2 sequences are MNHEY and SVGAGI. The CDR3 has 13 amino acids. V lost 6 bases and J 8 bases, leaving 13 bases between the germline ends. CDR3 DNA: TGTGCCAGCAGGGGGGGGACGAACGAAAAACTGTTTTTT. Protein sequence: CASRGGTNEKLFF.